This TCR beta chain was sequenced during a study of T cell responses to AZD1222 COVID-19 vaccine. Study information: Pooled samples include second doses given at about 4 or 12 weeks. General study results and limits: Clonal diversity may have been underestimated, and the donors were mostly white British, with more females than males. Baseline serology detected seropositivity in only 5 or 6 AZD1222 recipients. CD4 TCRs associated with vaccination spanned spike, dominating at 160-218 and 743-854.

In the case of this clone: Its antigen is not identified.

Profiled with immunoSEQ multiplex PCR; TCRdb holds only in-frame clones, not every one. Seen here are about 120,000 clones, approximately 89% observed once, and the top ten hold less than 4.5%. Germline V gives CDR1 LGHDT, CDR2 YNNKEL (reference sequence). The CDR3 consists of 18 residues. With 1 base clipped from V and 5 bases from J, the junction kept 5 bases outside the gene matches. This sample comprised peripheral blood, obtained on day 0 of AZD1222 vaccination. This receptor was obtained from an adult in good health. The V gene is TRBV3-1 (or the pseudogene TRBV3-2), the J gene TRBJ2-1; 16 nucleotides agree with TRBD2. In nucleotides, the CDR3 is TGTGCCAGCAGCCAAGTCCCGGGACTAGCGGGAGGGAACAATGAGCAGTTCTTC. The encoded protein is CASSQVPGLAGGNNEQFF.